This entry features one T cell receptor (beta chain) sequence. Investigators reverse transcribed all isolated RNA, so they sequenced expressed TCRB transcripts. Profiled with immunoSEQ multiplex PCR; TCRdb holds only in-frame clones, not every one. Of roughly 230,000 clones listed, about 10% are singletons. The V gene's germline CDR1 is SGHRS and CDR2 YFSETQ. This CDR3 spans 14 amino acids. V was pared by 3 bases and J by 2 bases, with 8 bases between. The sample originates from a study of beta chain features in type 1 diabetes. The receptor was derived from a woman aged 18-35 years in good health. The sequencing sample was made of naive CD4+ T cells from blood. The chain employs TRBV5-1 and TRBJ2-2, with D possibly being TRBD1 (6 bases). In DNA form, the CDR3 reads TGCGCCAGCAGCTCCGGGACAAACACCGGGGAGCTGTTTTTT. Protein product: CASSSGTNTGELFF.